The 16 T cell receptor beta chains below were found in one sample sequenced in a study of blood T cell repertoires in COVID-19. Data came from immunoSEQ multiplex PCR; TCRdb stores just in-frame clones and leaves some out. Of under 35,000 clones listed, over 75% are singletons. The specimen was peripheral blood. The receptors stem from a human donor in a cohort sampled during active COVID-19.

The CDR3 DNA follows: TGTGCCAGCAGCCCGACAGGGGACGGCTACACCTTC. Its translation is CASSPTGDGYTF. This chain connects TRBV5-5 to TRBJ1-2; the match to TRBD1 covers 8 bases. With 4 bases clipped from V and 8 bases from J, the junction kept 4 bases outside the gene matches. This CDR3 contains 12 residues. Germline V gives CDR1 SGHKS, CDR2 YYEKEE (reference sequence).

With regard to this clone: An end of the junction differs from the germline gene, which may be a read error. CDR3 region: CASSVDRWNSHLHF. The CDR3 DNA sequence: TGTGCCAGCAGTGTGGACAGGTGGAATTCACACCTCCACTTT. V is TRBV27 and J is TRBJ1-6, with 7 bases identical to TRBD1. CDR3 length: 14 residues. Germline-derived CDR1 and CDR2 are MNHEY and SMNVEV (reference sequence).

This chain connects TRBV27 to TRBJ2-1, with a tentative D call TRBD1 (6 bases). Germline V gives CDR1 MNHEY, CDR2 SMNVEV (reference sequence). Trimming pared 5 bases from V and 9 bases from J, leaving 17 bases between. This CDR3 region has 14 residues. For the CDR3, the DNA is TGTGCCAGCAGTACCTACAGGGAAAGGGGTGAGCAGTTCTTC. Its translation: CASSTYRERGEQFF.

CDR3 residues: CASSTRTGGLPDTQYF. As DNA, the CDR3 is TGTGCCAGTAGTACGAGGACAGGGGGCCTACCAGATACGCAGTATTTT. The rearrangement links TRBV19 to TRBJ2-3; 11 bases are shared with TRBD1. The CDR3 length is 16 residues. Trimming cost V 4 bases and J 4 bases; bases outside gene matches: 7. Germline lookup yields CDR1 LNHDA and CDR2 SQIVND (reference sequence).

The rearrangement uses TRBV19 and TRBJ2-1; D perhaps matches TRBD2 (7 bases). CDR1 is LNHDA, CDR2 SQIVND, per germline (reference sequence). V gave up 6 bases and J gave up 4 bases, with 19 bases separating them. CDR3 length: 16 residues. CDR3 DNA sequence: TGTGCCAGTAGAGCCGGGGGGCGGCCTACATACAATGAGCAGTTCTTC. Protein sequence: CASRAGGRPTYNEQFF.

The rearrangement joins TRBV5-6 to TRBJ1-2; perhaps TRBD1 as D (5 bases). This CDR3 region has 14 residues. Between the trimmed V and J ends, which lost 6 bases and 7 bases, there was a span of 19 bases. Germline CDR1 is SGHDT and CDR2 is YYEEEE. The chain's CDR3 is CASMTGRGYFGYTF. CDR3 DNA sequence: TGTGCCAGCATGACGGGGCGGGGCTACTTTGGCTACACCTTC.

This clone is medium-sized in the sample. The chain joins TRBV7-8 to TRBJ1-4; no definite D call. Germline assignment: CDR1 SGHVS and CDR2 FQNEAQ. This CDR3 region has 14 residues. The ends were cut back, 3 bases at V and 3 bases at J, with 8 bases in the middle. The DNA of the CDR3 is TGTGCCAGCAGCTTCGGAGGGCCTAATGAAAAACTGTTTTTT. This gives the protein CASSFGGPNEKLFF.

The chain couples TRBV13 to TRBJ2-2, with D possibly TRBD1 on 5 matching bases. Germline assignment: CDR1 PRHDT and CDR2 FYEKMQ (reference sequence). V lost 5 bases and J 1 base, leaving 14 bases between the germline ends. The CDR3 runs 16 residues. The CDR3 nucleotides are TGTGCCAGCAGCCCAAGGACAACGCAGAACACCGGGGAGCTGTTTTTT. Protein product: CASSPRTTQNTGELFF.

This rearrangement joins TRBV10-3 to TRBJ1-3; D unclear. This CDR3 contains 15 residues. Per germline, CDR1 ENHRY and CDR2 SYGVKD. The ends were cut back, 4 bases at V and 0 bases at J, with 10 bases in the middle. The CDR3 DNA reads TGTGCCATCAGTGCGGGCGGACTCTCTGGAAACACCATATATTTT. Residues: CAISAGGLSGNTIYF.

The chain employs TRBV5-1 and TRBJ2-3; the match to TRBD2 covers 7 bases. Germline CDR1 and CDR2: SGHRS and YFSETQ. The CDR3 runs to 16 residues. With V trimmed by 2 bases and J by 6 bases, 12 bases remained unmatched. The CDR3 DNA is TGCGCCAGCAGCTTACATGGCGGGGGTACTAGGGATACGCAGTATTTT. Encoded protein: CASSLHGGGTRDTQYF.

The chain is built from TRBV6-1 and TRBJ2-5; 7 positions match TRBD1. J was trimmed by 3 bases and V by 10 bases; bases with no gene match: 14. Germline V lookup: CDR1 MNHNS, CDR2 SASEGT. The CDR3 length is 15 residues. In DNA form, the CDR3 reads TGTGCCACGGTTTACAGGGGTTACAGGGAAGAGACCCAGTACTTC. The encoded protein is CATVYRGYREETQYF.

This chain joins TRBV7-3 and TRBJ1-3; D is uncertain. The germline CDR1 and CDR2 sequences are SGHTA and FQGTGA. V was cut by 5 bases and J by 8 bases, with 13 bases left in between. The CDR3 contains 13 residues. The CDR3 region is CASSPRWGDTIYF. In DNA form, the CDR3 reads TGTGCCAGCAGCCCTCGTTGGGGAGACACCATATATTTT.

This rearrangement joins TRBV3-1 (or the pseudogene TRBV3-2) to TRBJ1-3; D unresolved. The CDR3 extends over 15 amino acids. Germline V gene data show CDR1 as LGHDT and CDR2 as YNNKEL (reference sequence). Trimming took off 0 bases at V and 3 bases at J, with 9 bases between the two ends. This CDR3 reads CASSQDGTIGNTIYF. CDR3 DNA sequence: TGTGCCAGCAGCCAAGATGGAACTATTGGAAACACCATATATTTT.

The chain links TRBV27 to TRBJ2-7; possible D gene TRBD1, 5 bases. Looked up from germline, CDR1 is MNHEY and CDR2 is SMNVEV (reference sequence). The CDR3 is 12 residues long. V was trimmed by 8 bases and J by 2 bases, leaving 10 bases between them. CDR3 DNA: TGTGCCAGCGGAAGGGGCGCCTACGAGCAGTACTTC. Its protein is CASGRGAYEQYF.

The rearrangement links TRBV24-1 to TRBJ2-1; the match to TRBD2 covers 9 bases. In germline, CDR1 is KGHDR, CDR2 SFDVKD. Trimming at V came to 11 bases and at J to 0 bases, leaving 13 bases not matched to a gene. CDR3 length: 17 amino acids. The CDR3 sequence: CAIEAGGLPSSYNEQFF. The CDR3, as DNA: TGTGCCATCGAAGCGGGGGGCCTACCGAGCTCCTACAATGAGCAGTTCTTC.

The chain is built from TRBV2 and TRBJ1-5; D is unresolved. The V gene's germline CDR1 is SNHLY and CDR2 FYNNEI. The CDR3 totals 13 residues. V shed 6 bases and J shed 7 bases, with 13 bases lying between them. CDR3 bases: TGTGCCAGCAGGGATCGTTCCGGGCAGCCCCAGCATTTT. It specifies CASRDRSGQPQHF.